This TCR beta chain emerged from a study of read filtering for tumor transcriptome and immune sequencing. Germline lookup yields CDR1 SGHRS and CDR2 YFSETQ. The CDR3 runs to 13 residues. V dropped 0 bases and J dropped 4 bases, with 7 bases sitting between them. Molecular barcoded adaptors covering alpha/delta and beta/gamma chains were used on approximately 440 ng RNA. TCRdb called the reads again in MiXCR, with one record for every CDR3 protein. The sample shows about 58,000 distinct CDR3 sequences, roughly an eighth of them seen only once. This clonotype came up many times. The specimen was a population of CD138-negative cells sorted from bone marrow. The receptor was derived from a donor aged 40 or older with multiple myeloma. This chain connects TRBV5-1 to TRBJ1-2; unclear D gene. The CDR3: CASSLDSFYGYTF. For the CDR3, the DNA is TGCGCCAGCAGCTTGGACAGCTTCTATGGCTACACCTTC.